Following are 32 T cell receptor beta chains from one sample sequenced in a study of CXCR3-negative and CXCR3-positive naive CD8 T cells. Findings and limits, study-wide: Hydrophobicity of TRB CDR3s was greater in CXCR3-positive naive cells than in CXCR3-negative naive cells.

Their antigens are not known. The authors prepared UMI-labeled TRB cDNA libraries by 5' RACE. TCRdb reprocessed the 5' RACE reads and keeps a single row for each CDR3 protein, giving no DNA. The sample table includes more than 100,000 distinct CDR3 sequences. Input material: naive CXCR3+ CD8+ T cells from blood. As to subset: CD45RO-CCR7+CD27+CD95- naive CD8+ T cells expressing CXCR3 (TNR3+). The receptors derive from a human donor in good health. Some clones in this sample may be carry-over from other donors' samples.

The chain couples TRBV12-3 or TRBV12-4 to TRBJ1-5. The CDR3 sequence is 12 residues long. The CDR3 spells CASGGWDQPQHF.

The chain combines TRBV6-2 or TRBV6-3 with TRBJ2-7; TCRdb indicates TRBD2, and absent DNA this call remains unverified. CDR3 size: 11 residues. The germline gives CDR1 MNHEY, CDR2 SVGEGT. CDR3 protein: CASSPAEEQYF.

V and J are TRBV7-6 and TRBJ2-7; without DNA, the TCRdb call of TRBD1 cannot be checked. CDR1 and CDR2 (germline): SGHVS, FNYEAQ. The CDR3 sequence is 15 residues long. Here the CDR3 reads CASSLAVTGGYEQYF. Together with reference TRBV7-6 and TRBJ2-7, the CDR3 gives the full variable domain: GAGVSQSPRYKVTKRGQDVALRCDPISGHVSLYWYRQALGQGPEFLTYFNYEAQQDKSGLPNDRFSAERPEGSISTLTIQRTEQRDSAMYRCASSLAVTGGYEQYFGPGTRLTVT.

The rearrangement links TRBV19 to TRBJ2-7; TCRdb's D gene call, TRBD1, goes unchecked for lack of DNA. Germline V gene sequence: CDR1 LNHDA, CDR2 SQIVND (reference sequence). The CDR3 consists of 15 residues. This chain's CDR3 is CASSPATGGTYEQYF. The full variable domain, its missing parts supplied by reference TRBV19 and TRBJ2-7, is DGGITQSPKYLFRKEGQNVTLSCEQNLNHDAMYWYRQDPGQGLRLIYYSQIVNDFQKGDIAEGYSVSREKKESFPLTVTSAQKNPTAFYLCASSPATGGTYEQYFGPGTRLTVT.

The chain recombines TRBV6-5 with TRBJ1-2; without DNA, the TCRdb call of TRBD1 cannot be checked. Germline-derived CDR1 and CDR2 are MNHEY and SVGAGI. This CDR3 has 13 amino acids. The CDR3 reads CASSYGGAGGYTF.

The chain employs TRBV27 and TRBJ2-1. The length of the CDR3 is 14 residues. Germline V gene data show CDR1 as MNHEY and CDR2 as SMNVEV (reference sequence). CDR3 sequence reads: CASSLDGPYNEQFF.

The gene calls are TRBV12-3 or TRBV12-4 and TRBJ2-7. The CDR3 is 17 residues long. The CDR3 region is CASSGLTKTLSSYEQYF.

The chain is built from TRBV9 and TRBJ2-3. The CDR3 spans 12 residues. The germline V gene encodes CDR1 SGDLS and CDR2 YYNGEE. CDR3 amino acids: CASSVNSDTQYF.

The chain carries TRBV14 and TRBJ2-2; TCRdb reports TRBD2, a call that lacks DNA to check it against. Germline assignment: CDR1 SGHDN and CDR2 FVKESK. CDR3 length: 19 residues. The CDR3 sequence is CASSQDPASHQVYTGELFF.

This chain connects TRBV19 to TRBJ1-6; the TCRdb call, TRBD1, lacks DNA for checking. This CDR3 contains 15 residues. CDR1 is LNHDA, CDR2 SQIVND, per germline (reference sequence). The CDR3 is CAIGLGQEYNSPLHF.

The V gene is TRBV20-1, the J gene TRBJ1-5; TCRdb's D call, TRBD1, is unchecked because there is no DNA. The CDR3 spans 16 residues. Germline V lookup: CDR1 DFQATT, CDR2 SNEGSKA (reference sequence). CDR3 loop: CSARPRDILSNQPQHF.

The chain links TRBV29-1 to TRBJ2-3; without DNA, the TCRdb call of TRBD2 cannot be checked. This CDR3 is built from 13 residues. Germline V CDR1 and CDR2: SQVTM, ANQGSEA. The CDR3 loop is CSVMGVGTDTQYF.

The chain carries TRBV28 and TRBJ2-7; there is no DNA to check the TCRdb D call of TRBD2. Germline CDR1 reads MDHEN; CDR2 reads SYDVKM. This CDR3 spans 15 amino acids. CDR3 residues: CASRPSGRGLYEQYF.

The V call is TRBV28, the J call TRBJ2-2; the D gene TCRdb calls, TRBD1, cannot be checked with no DNA. The CDR3 runs to 15 residues. CDR1 is MDHEN, CDR2 SYDVKM, per germline. CDR3 residues: CASSFPGQSTGELFF.

CDR3 loop: CASSFAGFQPQHF. V usage is TRBV27 and J usage is TRBJ1-5. The germline V gene has CDR1 MNHEY and CDR2 SMNVEV (reference sequence). CDR3 length: 13 residues.

This CDR3 reads CASSPTSGRAWETQYF. The V call is TRBV7-9, the J call TRBJ2-5; the D call from TCRdb, TRBD2, cannot be confirmed without DNA. From germline, CDR1 is SEHNR and CDR2 FQNEAQ (reference sequence). The CDR3 contains 16 residues.

The chain is built from TRBV6-6 and TRBJ2-5; no DNA is available, so the TRBD2 call from TCRdb remains unchecked. The CDR3 totals 14 residues. From germline, CDR1 is MNHNY and CDR2 SVGAGI (reference sequence). The CDR3 loop reads CASSLLAFRETQYF.

The chain recombines TRBV29-1 with TRBJ2-1. Per the germline V gene, CDR1 is SQVTM and CDR2 is ANQGSEA. The CDR3 totals 11 residues. CDR3 protein: CSVEDIYEQFF.

The V gene is TRBV5-5, the J gene TRBJ2-1; TCRdb returns TRBD2, unconfirmable since there is no DNA. Germline CDR1 SGHKS, CDR2 YYEKEE (reference sequence). The CDR3 covers 15 residues. The CDR3 loop is CASSSPGSEYNEQFF.

This sequence joins TRBV6-4 and TRBJ2-7; TCRdb's D call of TRBD1 is untestable without DNA. The CDR3 is made up of 15 amino acids. Germline CDR1 and CDR2: MRHNA and SNTAGT. The chain's CDR3 is CASSPPSLQVREQYF.

The chain recombines TRBV7-6 with TRBJ1-5. The CDR3 is 13 residues long. Germline CDR1 is SGHVS and CDR2 is FNYEAQ. This CDR3 reads CASSLWGDQPQHF.

This chain joins TRBV20-1 and TRBJ2-1; TCRdb designates TRBD1, a call that cannot be tested without DNA. Germline assignment: CDR1 DFQATT and CDR2 SNEGSKA (reference sequence). The CDR3 totals 15 residues. The CDR3 is CSATAMGQGNNEQFF.

CDR3 region: CASSLDGSEYNEQFF. This rearrangement joins TRBV5-5 to TRBJ2-1. The CDR3 extends over 15 amino acids. Germline CDR1 SGHKS, CDR2 YYEKEE (reference sequence).

The chain employs TRBV5-1 and TRBJ1-1; TCRdb names TRBD1, which stays unverified in the absence of DNA. CDR1 and CDR2 (germline): SGHRS, YFSETQ. This CDR3 region has 15 residues. CDR3 sequence reads: CASSTGDGLYTEAFF. The variable domain in full, with the rest retrieved from reference TRBV5-1 and TRBJ1-1, is KAGVTQTPRYLIKTRGQQVTLSCSPISGHRSVSWYQQTPGQGLQFLFEYFSETQRNKGNFPGRFSGRQFSNSRSEMNVSTLELGDSALYLCASSTGDGLYTEAFFGQGTRLTVV.

The chain has TRBV7-8 and TRBJ2-7; TCRdb outputs TRBD2, but without DNA this stays unchecked. Germline loops: CDR1 SGHVS, CDR2 FQNEAQ. CDR3 length equals 14 residues. CDR3 loop: CASSLVLAAYEQYF.

The V call is TRBV5-1, the J call TRBJ1-2. The CDR3 is 17 amino acids. CDR1 is SGHRS, CDR2 YFSETQ, per germline. CDR3 amino acids: CASSLYPADRTVYGYTF.

The CDR3 here is CASSYSEIGETQYF. The chain carries TRBV6-5 and TRBJ2-5. CDR3 size: 14 residues. CDR1 MNHEY and CDR2 SVGAGI come from the germline V gene.

V gene TRBV29-1 combines with J gene TRBJ2-3. Germline CDR1 SQVTM, CDR2 ANQGSEA. The CDR3 contains 12 residues. CDR3 in amino acids: CSVVSWTDTQYF.

The chain has TRBV5-6 and TRBJ2-1; TCRdb indicates TRBD1, and absent DNA this call remains unverified. The CDR3 is 16 residues long. From germline, CDR1 is SGHDT and CDR2 YYEEEE. CDR3 region: CASSLAVGGSYNEQFF.

This chain links TRBV20-1 with TRBJ2-7; the D call from TCRdb, TRBD2, cannot be confirmed without DNA. The CDR3 is made up of 17 amino acids. CDR1 and CDR2 (germline): DFQATT, SNEGSKA (reference sequence). The CDR3 here is CSVPRLPLSGLGFEQYF.

J is TRBJ2-3 and V is TRBV29-1; the TCRdb call, TRBD2, lacks DNA for checking. This CDR3 is built from 19 residues. Germline lookup yields CDR1 SQVTM and CDR2 ANQGSEA. The CDR3 loop is CSGLQPTSGSRRVGDTQYF.

This sequence joins TRBV7-2 and TRBJ2-1; as DNA is missing, the TRBD1 call by TCRdb cannot be tested. CDR1 and CDR2 from the germline V gene are SGHTA and FQGNSA. The CDR3 covers 17 residues. The CDR3 is CASSLPPTTTLNNEQFF.